This TCR beta chain was documented in a study of cytomegalovirus exposure and HLA in healthy donors. Regarding the study as a whole: Previously analyzed data showed that most TCR beta V segments were productive at a frequency of about 87% or about 30%. A highly shared variant cluster was judged a likely technical artifact. The authors listed 150 or so TCR beta chains as cytomegalovirus-associated.

Germline V gene lookup returns CDR1 LNHDA and CDR2 SQIVND (reference sequence). The V segment lost 4 bases and the J segment 2 bases; nucleotides outside the gene matches: 7. This CDR3 contains 16 residues. The PCR employed 60 Vbeta primers together with 13 Jbeta primers. Libraries were prepared by immunoSEQ multiplex PCR; TCRdb keeps only in-frame clonotypes and omits some of them. The sample lists over 130,000 clones, about four fifths occurring once. Sampled while nominally healthy, donors likely had unrecorded immune exposures. Points on this clone: The antigen remains unidentified.

Sequencing was done on a sample of PBMCs. The chain links TRBV19 to TRBJ2-2, with 7 bases lining up with TRBD1. The sequence derives from a man aged 50-60 years in good health and CMV-seropositive. The CDR3 DNA reads TGTGCCAGTAGTAGGACGGACAGGTCAAACACCGGGGAGCTGTTTTTT. Translated: CASSRTDRSNTGELFF.